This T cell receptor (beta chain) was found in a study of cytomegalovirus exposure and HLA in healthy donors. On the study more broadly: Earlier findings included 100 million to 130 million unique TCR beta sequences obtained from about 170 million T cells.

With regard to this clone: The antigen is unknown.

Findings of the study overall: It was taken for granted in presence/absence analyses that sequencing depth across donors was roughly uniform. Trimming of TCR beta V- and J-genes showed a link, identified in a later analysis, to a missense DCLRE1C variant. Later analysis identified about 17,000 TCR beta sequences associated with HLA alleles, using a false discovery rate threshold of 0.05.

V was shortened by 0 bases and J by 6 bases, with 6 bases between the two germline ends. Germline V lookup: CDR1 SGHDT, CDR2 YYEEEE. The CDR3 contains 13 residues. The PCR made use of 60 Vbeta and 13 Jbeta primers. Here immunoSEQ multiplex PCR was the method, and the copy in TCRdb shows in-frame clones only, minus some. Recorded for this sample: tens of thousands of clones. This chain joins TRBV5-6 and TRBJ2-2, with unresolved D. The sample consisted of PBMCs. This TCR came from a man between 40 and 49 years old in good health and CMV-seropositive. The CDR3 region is CASSLVHSGELFF. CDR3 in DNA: TGTGCCAGCAGCTTGGTTCACTCCGGGGAGCTGTTTTTT.